This T cell receptor (beta chain) originates from a study of cytomegalovirus exposure and HLA in healthy donors. Across the whole study: As an earlier analysis found, roughly 180 million T cells yielded about 120 million unique TCR beta sequences. Findings and limits, study-wide: Most TCRs appeared rarely, but some public TCRs recurred in many donors. Researchers catalogued around 150 TCR beta chains as cytomegalovirus-associated.

The PCR ran on 60 Vbeta and 13 Jbeta primers. Produced via immunoSEQ multiplex PCR; TCRdb's table is partial and in-frame only. The sample holds approximately 100,000 clones, about 74% seen once. Remarks on this clone: Its matching antigen is unknown.

Sample: PBMCs. The source of this sequence is a woman aged 18-29 years in good health and CMV-seropositive.

CDR3 nucleotide sequence: TGTGCCACCAGGGTTTGGGAGAACAATGAGCAGTTCTTC. Protein sequence: CATRVWENNEQFF. V is TRBV15 and J is TRBJ2-1, with D possibly TRBD2 on 5 matching bases. CDR3 length: 13 residues. The germline V gene encodes CDR1 LNHNV and CDR2 YYDKDF (reference sequence). V was pared by 6 bases and J by 5 bases, with 11 bases between.